Listed here is a single T cell receptor beta chain. These data come from a study of control samples from healthy donors and cancer patients. Clones were read by immunoSEQ multiplex PCR, and TCRdb kept only the in-frame ones, dropping some. The sample includes some 110,000 clones, about 88% of them seen just once. V lost 2 bases, J lost 0 bases, and 8 bases lay in between. The CDR3 spans 14 residues. Germline loops: CDR1 SGDLS, CDR2 YYNGEE. The origin of this receptor is a woman between 65 and 79 years old in good health. Sequenced: blood. The V call is TRBV9, the J call TRBJ1-1; tentative D call: TRBD1 (6 bases). CDR3 nucleotide sequence: TGTGCCAGCAGCGTCGGGACATTGAACACTGAAGCTTTCTTT. Translated: CASSVGTLNTEAFF.